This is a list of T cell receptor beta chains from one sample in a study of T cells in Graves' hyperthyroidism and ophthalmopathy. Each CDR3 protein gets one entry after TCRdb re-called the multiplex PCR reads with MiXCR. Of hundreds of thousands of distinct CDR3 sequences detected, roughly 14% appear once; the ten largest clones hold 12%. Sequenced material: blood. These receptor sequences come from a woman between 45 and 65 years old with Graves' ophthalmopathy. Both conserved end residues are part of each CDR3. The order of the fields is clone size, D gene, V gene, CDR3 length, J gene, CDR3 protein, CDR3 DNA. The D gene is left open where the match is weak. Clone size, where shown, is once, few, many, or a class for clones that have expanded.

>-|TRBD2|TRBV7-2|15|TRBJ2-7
CASSPASGSSYEQYF
TGTGCCAGCAGCCCTGCTAGCGGGAGTAGTTACGAGCAGTACTTC
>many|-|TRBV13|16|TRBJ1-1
CASSLTGMGLNTEAFF
TGTGCCAGCAGCTTAACAGGGATGGGGTTGAACACTGAAGCTTTCTTT
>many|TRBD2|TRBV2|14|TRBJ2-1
CASSEQLADNEQFF
TGTGCCAGCAGTGAACAACTAGCGGACAATGAGCAGTTCTTC
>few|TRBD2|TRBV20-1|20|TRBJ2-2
CSARDLSGTSGRRVTGELFF
TGCAGTGCTAGAGATCTCTCTGGGACTAGCGGGAGGCGTGTCACCGGGGAGCTGTTTTTT
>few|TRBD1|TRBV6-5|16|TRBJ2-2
CASSYGTGIGPGELFF
TGTGCCAGCAGTTACGGGACAGGGATTGGTCCCGGGGAGCTGTTTTTT
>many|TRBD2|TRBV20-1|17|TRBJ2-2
CSARDRGLAGVSGELFF
TGCAGTGCTAGAGATAGAGGACTAGCGGGAGTGTCCGGGGAGCTGTTTTTT
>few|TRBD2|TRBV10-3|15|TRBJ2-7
CATTFTSGRVYEQYF
TGTGCCACCACCTTCACTAGCGGGCGGGTCTACGAGCAGTACTTC
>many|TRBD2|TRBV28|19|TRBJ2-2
CASSYRTLGTSENTGELLF
TGTGCCAGCAGCTACCGAACATTAGGGACTAGCGAAAACACCGGGGAGCTGCTTTTT
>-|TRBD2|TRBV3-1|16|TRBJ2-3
CASSQQVGGPSDTQYF
TGTGCCAGCAGCCAACAGGTGGGAGGGCCGTCAGATACGCAGTATTTT
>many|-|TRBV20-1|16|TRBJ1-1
CSARGPLGRGNTEAFF
TGCAGTGCTAGAGGTCCGCTGGGCAGGGGGAACACTGAAGCTTTCTTT
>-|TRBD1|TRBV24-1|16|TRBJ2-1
CATSDPWLRGHNEQFF
TGTGCCACCAGTGACCCTTGGCTGAGGGGGCACAATGAGCAGTTCTTC
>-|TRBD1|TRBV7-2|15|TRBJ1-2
CASRFTGDRNYGYTF
TGTGCCAGCAGATTTACAGGGGACCGTAACTATGGCTACACCTTC
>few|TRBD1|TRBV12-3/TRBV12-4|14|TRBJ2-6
CASRGTGSSPVLTF
TGTGCCAGCCGCGGGACAGGGAGTTCTCCCGTCCTGACTTTC
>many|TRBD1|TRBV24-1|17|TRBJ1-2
CATSESGTGGADRGYTF
TGTGCCACCAGTGAGTCCGGGACAGGGGGCGCGGATAGAGGCTACACCTTC
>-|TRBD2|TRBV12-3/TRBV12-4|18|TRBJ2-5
CASSFRSSGRSWGETQYF
TGTGCCAGCAGTTTTCGGTCTAGCGGGAGGTCTTGGGGGGAGACCCAGTACTTC
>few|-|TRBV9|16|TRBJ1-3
CASSSHGSLSGNTIYF
TGTGCCAGCAGCTCACACGGTTCCCTCTCTGGAAACACCATATATTTT
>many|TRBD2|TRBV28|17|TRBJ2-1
CASSLLLAGGSYNEQFF
TGTGCCAGCAGCCTCCTACTAGCGGGAGGATCCTACAATGAGCAGTTCTTC
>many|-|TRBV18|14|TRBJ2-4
CASATPVAKNIQYF
TGTGCCAGCGCTACACCAGTAGCCAAAAACATTCAGTACTTC
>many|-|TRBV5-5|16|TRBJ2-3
CASSLVSSRITDTQYF
TGTGCCAGCAGCTTGGTATCTAGCAGGATCACAGATACGCAGTATTTT
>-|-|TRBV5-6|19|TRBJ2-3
CASSFFVLGVDSGTDTQYF
TGTGCCAGCAGCTTTTTTGTTTTAGGCGTCGACAGCGGGACAGATACGCAGTATTTT
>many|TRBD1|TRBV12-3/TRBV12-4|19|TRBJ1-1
CASSLARVPTQGLDTEAFF
TGTGCCAGCAGTTTAGCTCGAGTCCCGACACAGGGGTTAGACACTGAAGCTTTCTTT
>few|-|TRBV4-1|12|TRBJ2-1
CASSHPFNEQFF
TGCGCCAGCAGCCACCCTTTCAATGAGCAGTTCTTC
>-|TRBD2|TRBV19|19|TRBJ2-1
CASSIPSGLAGGMYNEQFF
TGTGCCAGTAGTATTCCGTCGGGACTAGCGGGAGGGATGTACAATGAGCAGTTCTTC
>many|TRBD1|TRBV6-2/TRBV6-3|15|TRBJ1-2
CASSQLDRANYGYTF
TGTGCCAGCAGTCAATTGGACAGGGCCAACTATGGCTACACCTTC
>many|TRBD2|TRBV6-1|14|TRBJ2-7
CATLSAGLPYEQYF
TGTGCCACCTTAAGTGCGGGACTACCATACGAGCAGTACTTC
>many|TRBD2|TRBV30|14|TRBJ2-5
CAWSGLADQETQYF
TGTGCCTGGTCAGGACTAGCGGATCAAGAGACCCAGTACTTC
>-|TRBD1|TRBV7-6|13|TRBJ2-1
CASSQSNRGGKFF
TGTGCCAGCAGCCAATCCAACAGGGGCGGAAAGTTCTTC
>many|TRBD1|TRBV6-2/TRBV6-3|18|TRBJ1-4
CASSYWRDRDATNEKLFF
TGTGCCAGCAGTTACTGGAGAGACAGGGACGCAACTAATGAAAAACTGTTTTTT
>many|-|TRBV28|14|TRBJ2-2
CASNQGSGTGELFF
TGTGCCAGCAATCAGGGTTCCGGCACCGGGGAGCTGTTTTTT
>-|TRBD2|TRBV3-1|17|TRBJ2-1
CASSQALAGASYNEQFF
TGTGCCAGCAGCCAAGCACTAGCGGGAGCGAGCTACAATGAGCAGTTCTTC
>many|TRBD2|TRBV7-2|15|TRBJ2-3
CASSLVLGGSDTQYF
TGTGCCAGCAGCTTAGTTCTGGGCGGGAGCGATACGCAGTATTTT